Below are 25 T cell receptor beta chains sequenced from a single sample in a study of blood T cell repertoires in COVID-19. Data came from immunoSEQ multiplex PCR; TCRdb stores just in-frame clones and leaves some out. The data contain 110,000 to 150,000 clones, 75% to 90% of them seen just once; the ten biggest clones take up 4% to 5%. The source material was peripheral blood. These receptors were collected from a woman at least 80 years old with acute or convalescent COVID-19.

This chain joins TRBV5-5 and TRBJ2-5; maybe TRBD2 (6 bases). CDR3 length: 15 amino acids. Germline V lookup: CDR1 SGHKS, CDR2 YYEKEE (reference sequence). With 2 bases removed from V and 1 base from J, the gap between germline ends came to 12 bases. In nucleotides, the CDR3 is TGTGCCAGCAGCTTCGGGCGGGGCATCCAAGAGACCCAGTACTTC. Translated: CASSFGRGIQETQYF.

The CDR3 is CASKPGTGEGGYTF. The CDR3 coding sequence is TGTGCCAGCAAGCCGGGAACAGGGGAAGGCGGCTACACCTTC. The chain has TRBV6-4 and TRBJ1-2, with 7 nucleotides matching TRBD1. This CDR3 is 14 amino acids long. V trimming: 7 bases; J trimming: 8 bases; junction bases outside the gene matches: 13. CDR1 is MRHNA, CDR2 SNTAGT, per germline.

The chain uses TRBV3-1 (or the pseudogene TRBV3-2) and TRBJ1-2, with D perhaps matching TRBD1 (5 bases). The CDR3 totals 14 residues. V lost 3 bases, J lost 5 bases, and 13 bases lay in between. Germline V CDR1 and CDR2: LGHDT, YNNKEL (reference sequence). Here the CDR3 reads CASSHTIPGYGYTF. As DNA, the CDR3 is TGTGCCAGCAGCCATACAATCCCAGGGTATGGCTACACCTTC.

The chain uses TRBV12-3 or TRBV12-4 and TRBJ1-2, with 7 bases that match TRBD1. This CDR3 region has 13 residues. The trim removed 6 bases at V and 5 bases at J, leaving 6 bases unmatched. The CDR3 region is CASSPDRVYGYTF. In nucleotides, the CDR3 is TGTGCCAGCAGCCCTGACAGGGTGTATGGCTACACCTTC.

This chain joins TRBV24-1 and TRBJ2-5, with 9 bases lining up with TRBD2. The CDR3 extends over 15 amino acids. Trimming removed 9 bases from V and 2 bases from J; junction bases left unmatched: 9. Germline V lookup: CDR1 KGHDR, CDR2 SFDVKD. The CDR3 nucleotides are TGTGCCACCTCTTCTATGCTAGCGGGGCAAGAGACCCAGTACTTC. It encodes CATSSMLAGQETQYF.

The chain couples TRBV6-6 to TRBJ2-7; 9 positions match TRBD1. Germline values: CDR1 MNHNY, CDR2 SVGAGI (reference sequence). V was pared by 2 bases and J by 5 bases, with 10 bases of the junction left unmatched. This CDR3 comprises 16 residues. The CDR3 spells CASSYRGDRANHEQYF. In nucleotides, the CDR3 is TGTGCCAGCAGTTACCGAGGGGACAGGGCTAATCACGAGCAGTACTTC.

This clone was detected once. The chain links TRBV4-2 to TRBJ2-1, with D possibly TRBD2 on 5 matching bases. V was pared by 2 bases and J by 4 bases, with 12 bases between. From germline, CDR1 is LGHNA and CDR2 YNFKEQ. The CDR3 contains 15 residues. The CDR3 loop is CASSQSGSPYNEQFF. CDR3 DNA sequence: TGTGCCAGCAGCCAAAGTGGGAGCCCTTACAATGAGCAGTTCTTC.

The V and J genes are TRBV6-5 and TRBJ1-1; 9 bases line up with TRBD1. The junction had 8 bases not matched to a gene; V was cut back by 5 bases and J by 7 bases. The CDR3 loop spans 14 amino acids. CDR1 is MNHEY and CDR2 is SVGAGI in the germline V gene. CDR3 DNA sequence: TGTGCCAGCAGTCGCAGACAGGGGGTTAATGAAGCTTTCTTT. Translating gives CASSRRQGVNEAFF.

This chain connects TRBV6-2 or TRBV6-3 to TRBJ2-1; 10 bases map to TRBD2. The CDR3 is 15 amino acids. The junction had 5 bases not matched to a gene; V was cut back by 6 bases and J by 3 bases. CDR1 is MNHEY and CDR2 is SVGEGT in the germline V gene. The DNA of the CDR3 is TGTGCCAGCAGCTCGGGACTAGCGTTCTACAATGAGCAGTTCTTC. Translation gives CASSSGLAFYNEQFF.

The V gene is TRBV9, the J gene TRBJ1-6; D is ambiguous. The ends were cut back, 0 bases at V and 10 bases at J, with 8 bases in the middle. Germline V lookup: CDR1 SGDLS, CDR2 YYNGEE. CDR3 length: 13 residues. CDR3 DNA: TGTGCCAGCAGCGTAGGGCCCTGGTCACCCCTCCACTTT. Its protein product is CASSVGPWSPLHF.

The chain joins TRBV27 to TRBJ1-6; no definite D call. The CDR3 covers 12 residues. Deletions cut 1 base from V and 10 bases from J, with 5 bases between. Germline CDR1 is MNHEY and CDR2 is SMNVEV (reference sequence). This CDR3 is CASSLLSSPLHF. The DNA of the CDR3 is TGTGCCAGCAGTTTATTGAGCTCACCCCTCCACTTT.

V gene TRBV6-1 combines with J gene TRBJ1-1; a possible D gene is TRBD1 (6 bases). CDR1 is MNHNS and CDR2 is SASEGT in the germline V gene. V lost 2 bases, J lost 10 bases, and 11 bases lay in between. This CDR3 contains 12 residues. The CDR3 loop is CASSEMGQVAFF. In nucleotides, the CDR3 is TGTGCCAGCAGTGAAATGGGACAAGTAGCTTTCTTT.

This clone was seen more than once but under ten times. The rearrangement uses TRBV7-8 and TRBJ1-1; D is perhaps TRBD1 (6 bases). This CDR3 contains 16 residues. The germline V and J ends were trimmed by 0 bases and 4 bases, with 15 bases remaining between them. CDR1 is SGHVS and CDR2 is FQNEAQ in the germline V gene. CDR3 region: CASSLAQSGGTTEAFF. CDR3 in DNA: TGTGCCAGCAGCTTAGCGCAATCGGGGGGCACCACTGAAGCTTTCTTT.

V gene TRBV5-1 combines with J gene TRBJ1-1; 8 nucleotides align to TRBD1. Germline V lookup: CDR1 SGHRS, CDR2 YFSETQ. CDR3 size: 15 residues. With V trimmed by 2 bases and J by 4 bases, 7 bases remained unmatched. CDR3 region: CASSFGATGGTEAFF. The DNA for the CDR3 is TGCGCCAGCAGCTTTGGGGCCACAGGGGGCACTGAAGCTTTCTTT.

The genes are TRBV5-1 and TRBJ1-2, with 7 nucleotides matching TRBD1. V was clipped by 0 bases and J by 1 base; unmatched bases: 3. The germline V gene encodes CDR1 SGHRS and CDR2 YFSETQ. The CDR3 totals 15 residues. DNA for the CDR3: TGCGCCAGCAGCTTGGCGTGGGACAGTAACTATGGCTACACCTTC. Its protein is CASSLAWDSNYGYTF.

There are many counts of this clone. The V gene is TRBV5-6, the J gene TRBJ2-6; D is unresolved. The V and J ends lost 0 bases and 1 base respectively, with 5 bases between them. The CDR3 spans 15 residues. Germline CDR1 and CDR2: SGHDT and YYEEEE. The CDR3 spells CASSLGRSGANVLTF. The CDR3 DNA reads TGTGCCAGCAGCTTGGGGAGATCTGGGGCCAACGTCCTGACTTTC.

The rearrangement joins TRBV30 to TRBJ1-2; D unresolved. The germline gives CDR1 GTSNPN, CDR2 SVGIG (reference sequence). This CDR3 region has 12 residues. V was shortened by 2 bases and J by 3 bases, with 7 bases between the two germline ends. CDR3 coding DNA: TGTGCCTGGAGTTCAACACACTATGGCTACACCTTC. Residues: CAWSSTHYGYTF. Full variable domain (rest looked up from reference TRBV30 and TRBJ1-2): SQTIHQWPATLVQPVGSPLSLECTVEGTSNPNLYWYRQAAGRGLQLLFYSVGIGQISSEVPQNLSASRPQDRQFILSSKKLLLSDSGFYLCAWSSTHYGYTFGSGTRLTVV.

V usage is TRBV6-5 and J usage is TRBJ2-3; the D is unclear. The CDR3 runs 13 residues. CDR1 is MNHEY and CDR2 is SVGAGI in the germline V gene. Trimming took off 10 bases at V and 5 bases at J, with 16 bases between the two ends. This chain's CDR3 is CATRNEVRDTQYF. The DNA for the CDR3 is TGTGCCACCCGAAACGAGGTTAGAGATACGCAGTATTTT.

The V gene is TRBV7-2, the J gene TRBJ1-4, with D possibly being TRBD1 (6 bases). V lost 5 bases and J lost 7, with 17 bases in between. Looked up from germline, CDR1 is SGHTA and CDR2 is FQGNSA. CDR3 size: 15 residues. Here the CDR3 reads CASSQMGASVEKLFF. CDR3 sequence (DNA): TGTGCCAGCAGCCAGATGGGGGCTTCGGTTGAAAAACTGTTTTTT.

This chain connects TRBV5-8 to TRBJ1-2; weak D call: TRBD1 (6 bases). Trimming removed 4 bases from V and 4 bases from J, with 17 bases in between. The CDR3 consists of 15 residues. Germline CDR1 reads SGHTS; CDR2 reads YDEGEE. CDR3 sequence (DNA): TGTGCCAGCAGCCACGGGGGGGCGCGTGGCTATGGCTACACCTTC. Encoded protein: CASSHGGARGYGYTF.

This chain uses TRBV5-1 with TRBJ2-1; 12 positions match TRBD2. The CDR3 has 19 amino acids. Germline V gives CDR1 SGHRS, CDR2 YFSETQ. V was clipped by 3 bases and J by 7 bases; unmatched bases: 17. In DNA form, the CDR3 reads TGCGCCAGCAGCTATGCAGGTACCAGACTAGCGGGAGTTGGTAATGAGCAGTTCTTC. Translating gives CASSYAGTRLAGVGNEQFF.

The V and J genes are TRBV3-1 (or the pseudogene TRBV3-2) and TRBJ2-2; no firm D call. Trimming cost V 2 bases and J 8 bases, with 9 bases left between them. The length of the CDR3 is 13 residues. The germline V gene has CDR1 LGHDT and CDR2 YNNKEL (reference sequence). CDR3 sequence reads: CASSQMVAGELFF. Here the CDR3 DNA reads TGTGCCAGCAGCCAAATGGTGGCTGGGGAGCTGTTTTTT.

The chain combines TRBV3-1 (or the pseudogene TRBV3-2) with TRBJ2-2; 7 nucleotides line up with TRBD1. Unmatched junction bases numbered 8, after V lost 2 bases and J lost 5 bases. Germline V gives CDR1 LGHDT, CDR2 YNNKEL (reference sequence). This CDR3 region has 16 residues. This CDR3 reads CASSQKTGSLTGELFF. DNA for the CDR3: TGTGCCAGCAGCCAAAAGACAGGGTCCCTAACCGGGGAGCTGTTTTTT.

This clone was found a few times. This rearrangement joins TRBV28 to TRBJ1-6; 8 bases align to TRBD1. V lost 4 bases to trimming and J lost 9 bases; unmatched junction nucleotides: 8. This CDR3 is 15 amino acids long. CDR1 and CDR2 (germline): MDHEN, SYDVKM. The CDR3 bases are TGTGCCAGCAGTTCGTCGGACAGGGTAGTTTCACCCCTCCACTTT. It codes for CASSSSDRVVSPLHF. Full variable domain (rest looked up from reference TRBV28 and TRBJ1-6): DVKVTQSSRYLVKRTGEKVFLECVQDMDHENMFWYRQDPGLGLRLIYFSYDVKMKEKGDIPEGYSVSREKKERFSLILESASTNQTSMYLCASSSSDRVVSPLHFGNGTRLTVT.

A single count supports this clone. V is TRBV6-5 and J is TRBJ1-2; D is unresolved. The V end was cut by 2 bases, the J end by 0 bases, with 10 bases between. This CDR3 comprises 15 residues. Looked up from germline, CDR1 is MNHEY and CDR2 is SVGAGI. Written as DNA, the CDR3 is TGTGCCAGCAGTTACCCCTTAAATGCTAACTATGGCTACACCTTC. Amino acids: CASSYPLNANYGYTF.